Each of the 15 T cell receptor beta chains below was sequenced from the same sample in a study of CD8+ T cells in alopecia areata. Treatment noted: oral pan-JAK inhibitor, 5-10 mg twice daily. cDNA serving as the sequencing template came from extracted, reverse transcribed RNA. Clones were sequenced by immunoSEQ multiplex PCR, and TCRdb holds only the in-frame ones, with some missing. The sample has 95,000 to 150,000 clones, 53% seen once. The sample was CD4+ T cells sorted from blood, taken at week 4, from a patient treated with tofacitinib. The receptors were sampled from a human donor with alopecia areata.

The chain links TRBV10-3 to TRBJ2-1; D unresolved. Germline CDR1 ENHRY, CDR2 SYGVKD. V was pared by 4 bases and J by 6 bases, with 4 bases between. The CDR3 is 11 residues long. Written as DNA, the CDR3 is TGTGCCATCAGTGTGAGCAATGAGCAGTTCTTC. Residues: CAISVSNEQFF.

The gene calls are TRBV30 and TRBJ1-1; D ambiguous. The CDR3 covers 12 residues. CDR1 GTSNPN and CDR2 SVGIG come from the germline V gene (reference sequence). V dropped 7 bases and J dropped 3 bases, with 12 bases sitting between them. The CDR3 DNA reads as TGTGCCTCCACGCTCGGGGACACTGAAGCTTTCTTT. As protein: CASTLGDTEAFF. Full variable domain (outside the CDR3, taken from reference TRBV30 and TRBJ1-1): SQTIHQWPATLVQPVGSPLSLECTVEGTSNPNLYWYRQAAGRGLQLLFYSVGIGQISSEVPQNLSASRPQDRQFILSSKKLLLSDSGFYLCASTLGDTEAFFGQGTRLTVV.

This chain uses TRBV5-6 with TRBJ1-3; D is undetermined. Germline assignment: CDR1 SGHDT and CDR2 YYEEEE. V was shortened by 4 bases and J by 1 base, with 12 bases between the two germline ends. The CDR3 is 15 residues long. The CDR3 region is CASSRGFQSGNTIYF. The CDR3 nucleotides read TGTGCCAGCAGCCGTGGGTTTCAATCTGGAAACACCATATATTTT.

The chain joins TRBV29-1 to TRBJ2-7, with TRBD1 matching over 8 bases. This CDR3 is built from 14 residues. The trim removed 6 bases at V and 1 base at J, leaving 8 bases unmatched. Germline CDR1 SQVTM, CDR2 ANQGSEA. In DNA form, the CDR3 reads TGCAGCGTGGTACCGGGACAGGTTTCCTACGAGCAGTACTTC. Translated, it gives CSVVPGQVSYEQYF.

As for this clone: Distinct nucleotide sequences in the sample also encode this CDR3. The chain recombines TRBV30 with TRBJ2-1; perhaps TRBD1 as D (6 bases). The CDR3 is made up of 14 amino acids. The germline CDR1 and CDR2 sequences are GTSNPN and SVGIG (reference sequence). The V end was cut by 1 base, the J end by 2 bases, with 9 bases between. The CDR3 sequence: CAWSDRVPYNEQFF. CDR3 coding DNA: TGTGCCTGGAGTGACAGGGTGCCCTACAATGAGCAGTTCTTC.

On this clone itself: Additional DNA sequences in this sample encode the identical CDR3. The V and J genes are TRBV18 and TRBJ2-3; D remains ambiguous. This CDR3 spans 11 amino acids. Germline CDR1 reads KGHSH; CDR2 reads LQKENI. The V and J ends lost 3 bases and 6 bases respectively, with 4 bases between them. The CDR3 sequence is CASSPRDTQYF. In DNA, the CDR3 is TGTGCCAGCTCACCTCGTGATACGCAGTATTTT.

The J gene is TRBJ1-1, the V gene TRBV6-5; a possible D gene is TRBD1 (6 bases). V lost 7 bases to trimming and J lost 5 bases, with 14 bases between them. The CDR3 sequence is 13 residues long. Looked up from germline, CDR1 is MNHEY and CDR2 is SVGAGI. The CDR3 DNA follows: TGTGCCAGCACCCTCATCGGACAGACTGAAGCTTTCTTT. This codes for CASTLIGQTEAFF.

Here the CDR3 DNA reads TGCAGCGTGGGACGTCCGGGCACAAGAGATACGCAGTATTTT. Translating gives CSVGRPGTRDTQYF. The rearrangement joins TRBV29-1 to TRBJ2-3; D assignment may be TRBD1 or TRBD2 (5 bases each). V lost 6 bases and J lost 5, with 18 bases in between. Germline V gene lookup returns CDR1 SQVTM and CDR2 ANQGSEA. The CDR3 covers 14 residues.

The V call is TRBV12-5, the J call TRBJ1-1; D gene unclear. CDR3 length: 14 residues. The V and J ends lost 2 bases and 6 bases respectively, with 13 bases between them. From germline, CDR1 is LGHNT and CDR2 FRNRAP. CDR3 residues: CASGLWTQSAEAFF. The DNA of the CDR3 is TGTGCTAGTGGTTTGTGGACGCAGAGCGCTGAAGCTTTCTTT.

V and J are TRBV2 and TRBJ2-7; a possible D gene is TRBD1 (5 bases). Germline V gives CDR1 SNHLY, CDR2 FYNNEI. The ends were cut back, 4 bases at V and 0 bases at J, with 10 bases in the middle. The CDR3 has 14 residues. The CDR3 region is CASSGQGASYEQYF. Written as DNA, the CDR3 is TGTGCCAGCAGTGGGCAGGGTGCCTCCTACGAGCAGTACTTC.

V and J are TRBV28 and TRBJ1-4, with 8 bases aligning to TRBD1. The CDR3 covers 16 residues. Germline lookup yields CDR1 MDHEN and CDR2 SYDVKM. The J segment lost 0 bases and the V segment lost 6 bases, leaving 6 bases of the junction unmatched. CDR3 residues: CASRDRGLATNEKLFF. In nucleotides, the CDR3 is TGTGCCAGCAGAGACAGGGGATTGGCAACTAATGAAAAACTGTTTTTT.

There are a few counts of this clone. The chain combines TRBV9 with TRBJ2-2; 11 bases are shared with TRBD2. Trimming at V came to 2 bases and at J to 6 bases, leaving 3 bases not matched to a gene. Germline CDR1 and CDR2: SGDLS and YYNGEE. The length of the CDR3 is 15 residues. The CDR3 loop reads CASSVTSGSAGELFF. The CDR3 coding sequence is TGTGCCAGCAGCGTCACTAGCGGGAGCGCCGGGGAGCTGTTTTTT.

This rearrangement joins TRBV2 to TRBJ2-5; 9 positions match TRBD2. V gave up 7 bases and J gave up 6 bases; unmatched junction bases: 6. Germline lookup yields CDR1 SNHLY and CDR2 FYNNEI. The CDR3 is 13 amino acids. The CDR3 DNA follows: TGTGCCAGCACGCGGGAGGGCCTCCAGACCCAGTACTTC. Amino acid sequence: CASTREGLQTQYF. The whole variable domain, filled in from reference TRBV2 and TRBJ2-5, reads EPEVTQTPSHQVTQMGQEVILRCVPISNHLYFYWYRQILGQKVEFLVSFYNNEISEKSEIFDDQFSVERPDGSNFTLKIRSTKLEDSAMYFCASTREGLQTQYFGPGTRLLVL.

This chain connects TRBV29-1 to TRBJ2-7, with D maybe TRBD1 (5 bases). CDR1 and CDR2 from the germline V gene are SQVTM and ANQGSEA. Trimming took 8 bases from V and 5 from J, leaving 13 bases between them. The CDR3 contains 11 residues. The CDR3 region is CSIMRQNEQYF. CDR3 nucleotides: TGCAGCATAATGCGACAGAACGAGCAGTACTTC.

In this sample, this clone turned up once. The V and J genes are TRBV29-1 and TRBJ1-4; TRBD1 might be the D (6 bases). With 4 bases removed from V and 2 bases from J, the gap between germline ends came to 14 bases. Germline V gene lookup returns CDR1 SQVTM and CDR2 ANQGSEA. The CDR3 extends over 15 amino acids. CDR3 region: CSVAGTLGTNEKLFF. CDR3 nucleotides: TGCAGCGTTGCGGGGACACTGGGGACTAATGAAAAACTGTTTTTT. Combining the CDR3 with reference TRBV29-1 and TRBJ1-4 gives the whole variable domain SAVISQKPSRDICQRGTSLTIQCQVDSQVTMMFWYRQQPGQSLTLIATANQGSEATYESGFVIDKFPISRPNLTFSTLTVSNMSPEDSSIYLCSVAGTLGTNEKLFFGSGTQLSVL.